The rows below give T cell receptor beta chains drawn from one sample of a study of cytomegalovirus exposure and HLA in healthy donors. The method was immunoSEQ multiplex PCR; TCRdb's version includes in-frame clones alone and lacks a portion of them. This table has about 120,000 clones, around 85% appearing once. Sequencing was performed on PBMCs. These TCRs come from a woman aged 25 to 39 in good health and CMV-seronegative. CDR3s include the opening cysteine and the closing phenylalanine or tryptophan. D genes are given only for firm matches. Clone size is stated in some rows and not others, as once, few, many or a class when expanded.

d_gene	v_gene	abundance	j_gene	CDR3aa	CDR3nt
TRBD1	TRBV4-3	-	TRBJ1-4	CASSQDGTGSGEKLFF	TGCGCCAGCAGCCAAGATGGGACAGGGTCTGGTGAAAAACTGTTTTTT
-	TRBV7-9	once	TRBJ1-5	CASSPQNQPQHF	TGTGCCAGCAGCCCGCAGAATCAGCCCCAGCATTTT
-	TRBV27	-	TRBJ1-2	CASSEVGASNPWGYTF	TGTGCCAGCAGTGAGGTGGGGGCGTCGAACCCCTGGGGCTACACCTTC
-	TRBV7-8	-	TRBJ1-1	CASSPLGRGGAKTEAFF	TGTGCCAGCAGCCCCCTCGGGCGGGGGGGGGCAAAGACTGAAGCTTTCTTT
TRBD2	TRBV27	once	TRBJ2-5	CASSLQGLAGGETQYF	TGTGCCAGCAGTCTCCAGGGACTAGCGGGGGGGGAGACCCAGTACTTC
TRBD2	TRBV19	few	TRBJ2-5	CASSTIRGGETQYF	TGTGCCAGTAGTACCATCCGGGGGGGCGAGACCCAGTACTTC
-	TRBV5-1	-	TRBJ2-7	CASSLGLDTYEQYF	TGCGCCAGCAGCTTGGGACTGGATACCTACGAGCAGTACTTC
TRBD1	TRBV6-5	-	TRBJ2-7	CASRTGALSYEQYF	TGTGCCAGCAGAACAGGGGCCCTCTCCTACGAGCAGTACTTC
TRBD2	TRBV7-8	few	TRBJ2-1	CASSLAGGGAHNEQFF	TGTGCCAGCAGCTTAGCTGGCGGGGGGGCCCACAATGAGCAGTTCTTC
-	TRBV5-6	once	TRBJ2-2	CASSLPGVNTGELFF	TGTGCCAGCAGCTTACCAGGGGTGAACACCGGGGAGCTGTTTTTT
TRBD1	TRBV6-5	-	TRBJ2-1	CASSYQGGAIGEQFF	TGTGCCAGCAGTTACCAAGGGGGCGCGATTGGTGAGCAGTTCTTC
-	TRBV19	-	TRBJ1-6	CASSISDSNSPLHF	TGTGCCAGTAGTATATCGGACAGCAATTCACCCCTCCACTTT
TRBD1	TRBV7-6	few	TRBJ2-7	CASSSRQGAKEQYF	TGTGCCAGCAGTTCTCGACAGGGGGCCAAGGAGCAGTACTTC
TRBD2	TRBV18	-	TRBJ2-3	CASSSRTSGGTRTDTQYF	TGTGCCAGCTCTTCTAGGACTAGCGGGGGGACAAGAACAGATACGCAGTATTTT
-	TRBV5-1	once	TRBJ2-7	CASSSRGTAYEQYF	TGCGCCAGCAGCTCCAGGGGTACGGCCTACGAGCAGTACTTC
TRBD1	TRBV6-6	-	TRBJ1-5	CASSYSAGQGNQPQHF	TGTGCCAGCAGTTACTCGGCGGGACAGGGGAATCAGCCCCAGCATTTT
TRBD1	TRBV6-1	-	TRBJ2-1	CASDRGTYNEQFF	TGTGCCAGCGACAGGGGGACCTACAATGAGCAGTTCTTC
-	TRBV5-6	-	TRBJ1-4	CASSLRYGGATNEKLFF	TGTGCCAGCAGCTTGAGGTACGGGGGAGCAACTAATGAAAAACTGTTTTTT
-	TRBV12-5	few	TRBJ1-5	CASALNSNQPQHF	TGTGCTAGTGCCCTTAATAGCAATCAGCCCCAGCATTTT
-	TRBV6-1	few	TRBJ1-1	CASRLRQDHTEAFF	TGTGCCAGCAGGCTTAGACAGGACCACACTGAAGCTTTCTTT
-	TRBV6-4	-	TRBJ1-5	CASSAQVNQPQHF	TGTGCCAGCAGTGCACAGGTCAATCAGCCCCAGCATTTT
-	TRBV2	-	TRBJ1-5	CASRGQNNQPQHF	TGTGCCAGCAGGGGACAAAACAATCAGCCCCAGCATTTT
TRBD2	TRBV6-5	-	TRBJ2-3	CASNGGDSTDTQYF	TGTGCCAGCAACGGGGGGGACAGCACAGATACGCAGTATTTT
-	TRBV18	-	TRBJ2-3	CASSRGGASDTDTQYF	TGTGCCAGCTCCCGAGGGGGGGCTAGCGACACAGATACGCAGTATTTT
-	TRBV11-2	-	TRBJ1-2	CASSLPPGGNYGYTF	TGTGCCAGCAGCCTCCCCCCTGGCGGAAACTATGGCTACACCTTC
-	TRBV11-2	-	TRBJ2-5	CASSPRDLGGTQYF	TGTGCCAGCAGCCCACGGGACCTCGGGGGGACCCAGTACTTC
TRBD1	TRBV5-6	-	TRBJ2-1	CASSTGQGGIRDNEQFF	TGTGCCAGCAGCACTGGACAGGGGGGTATAAGGGACAATGAGCAGTTCTTC
TRBD2	TRBV18	once	TRBJ2-3	CASGGEGGDTQYF	TGTGCCAGCGGGGGGGAAGGTGGAGATACGCAGTATTTT
TRBD2	TRBV7-2	-	TRBJ2-2	CASSSSGTTTGELFF	TGTGCCAGCAGCTCCTCCGGGACTACCACCGGGGAGCTGTTTTTT
TRBD2	TRBV7-9	-	TRBJ2-7	CASSRGDSEQYF	TGTGCCAGCTCCCGGGGGGACTCCGAGCAGTACTTC
TRBD1	TRBV10-3	-	TRBJ1-3	CAIRTGGNTIYF	TGTGCCATCAGGACAGGGGGAAACACCATATATTTT
-	TRBV7-8	-	TRBJ1-2	CASSLDTGFYGYTF	TGTGCCAGCAGCTTAGATACAGGGTTCTATGGCTACACCTTC
TRBD2	TRBV10-2	-	TRBJ2-1	CASSEGGGGANEQFF	TGCGCCAGCAGTGAAGGGGGCGGGGGGGCTAATGAGCAGTTCTTC
-	TRBV7-9	-	TRBJ2-5	CASSPDIASVRETQYF	TGTGCCAGCAGCCCGGATATAGCTTCGGTTAGAGAGACCCAGTACTTC
-	TRBV5-1	-	TRBJ2-3	CASSQNTDTQYF	TGCGCCAGCAGCCAAAACACAGATACGCAGTATTTT
-	TRBV2	-	TRBJ1-4	CASSLGVSNEKLFF	TGTGCCAGCAGTTTAGGGGTATCCAATGAAAAACTGTTTTTT
TRBD1	TRBV30	once	TRBJ1-4	CAKGEGTAEKLFF	TGTGCCAAGGGGGAAGGGACAGCGGAAAAACTGTTTTTT
-	TRBV7-9	-	TRBJ2-2	CASSLDRGWTGELFF	TGTGCCAGCAGCCTAGACCGGGGGTGGACCGGGGAGCTGTTTTTT
-	TRBV7-6	-	TRBJ2-7	CASSLEQNSAYEQYF	TGTGCCAGCAGCTTAGAACAGAATAGCGCCTACGAGCAGTACTTC
-	TRBV6-1	-	TRBJ1-5	CASSEGRVLYQPQHF	TGTGCCAGCAGTGAAGGTAGAGTTCTTTATCAGCCCCAGCATTTT
TRBD1	TRBV18	-	TRBJ1-3	CASSMDRVNTIYF	TGTGCCAGCTCGATGGACAGGGTTAACACCATATATTTT
TRBD1	TRBV30	-	TRBJ2-7	CAWIPPGQGVKQYF	TGTGCCTGGATTCCCCCGGGACAGGGAGTTAAGCAGTACTTC
-	TRBV30	-	TRBJ1-6	CAWSRRGGNSPLHF	TGTGCCTGGAGTAGAAGGGGAGGTAATTCACCCCTCCACTTT
TRBD2	TRBV6-1	-	TRBJ2-7	CASSGSETSGVLTYYHEQYF	TGTGCCAGCAGTGGATCAGAGACTAGCGGGGTCCTTACCTACTATCATGAGCAGTACTTC
TRBD1	TRBV7-8	-	TRBJ1-1	CASSSLDRGHTEAFF	TGTGCCAGCAGCTCCCTAGACAGGGGTCACACTGAAGCTTTCTTT
TRBD2	TRBV11-3	-	TRBJ2-3	CASSSGLAGVWTDTQYF	TGTGCCAGCAGCTCTGGACTAGCGGGGGTGTGGACAGATACGCAGTATTTT
-	TRBV13	-	TRBJ2-1	CASSPPTGKQNEQFF	TGTGCCAGCAGCCCCCCCACAGGGAAGCAGAATGAGCAGTTCTTC
-	TRBV15	-	TRBJ2-4	CATSRTNLLAKNIQYF	TGTGCCACCAGCCGAACCAATTTACTAGCCAAAAACATTCAGTACTTC